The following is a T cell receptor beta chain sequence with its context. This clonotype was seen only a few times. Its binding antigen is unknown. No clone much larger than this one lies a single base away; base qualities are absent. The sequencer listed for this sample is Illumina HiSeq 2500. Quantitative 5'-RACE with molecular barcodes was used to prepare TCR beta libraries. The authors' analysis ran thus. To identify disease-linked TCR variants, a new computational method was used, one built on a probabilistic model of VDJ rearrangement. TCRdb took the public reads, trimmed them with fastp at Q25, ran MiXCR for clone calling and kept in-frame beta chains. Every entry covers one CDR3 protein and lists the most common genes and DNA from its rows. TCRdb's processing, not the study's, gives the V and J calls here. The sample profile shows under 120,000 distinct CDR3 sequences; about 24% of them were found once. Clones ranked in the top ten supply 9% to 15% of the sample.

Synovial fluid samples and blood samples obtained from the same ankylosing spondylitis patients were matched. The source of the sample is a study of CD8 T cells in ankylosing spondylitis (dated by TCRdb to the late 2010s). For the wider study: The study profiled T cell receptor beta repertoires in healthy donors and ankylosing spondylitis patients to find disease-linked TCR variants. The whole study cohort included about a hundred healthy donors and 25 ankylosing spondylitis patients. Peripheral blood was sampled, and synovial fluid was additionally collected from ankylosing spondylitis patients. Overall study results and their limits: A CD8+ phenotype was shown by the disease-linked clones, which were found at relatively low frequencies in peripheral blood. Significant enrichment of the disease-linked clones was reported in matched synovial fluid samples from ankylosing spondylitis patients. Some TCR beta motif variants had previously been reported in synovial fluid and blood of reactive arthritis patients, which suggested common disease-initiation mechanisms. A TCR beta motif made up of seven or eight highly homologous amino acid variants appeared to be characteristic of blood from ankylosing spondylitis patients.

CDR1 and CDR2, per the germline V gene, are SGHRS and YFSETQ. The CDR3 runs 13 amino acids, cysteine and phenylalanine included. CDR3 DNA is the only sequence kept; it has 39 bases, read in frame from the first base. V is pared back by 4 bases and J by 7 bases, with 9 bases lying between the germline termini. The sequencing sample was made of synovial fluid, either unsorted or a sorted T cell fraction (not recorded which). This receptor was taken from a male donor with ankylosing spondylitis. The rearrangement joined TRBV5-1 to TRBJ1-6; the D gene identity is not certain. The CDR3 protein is CASSGSENSPLHF. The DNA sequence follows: TGCGCCAGCAGCGGCTCGGAAAATTCACCCCTCCACTTT.